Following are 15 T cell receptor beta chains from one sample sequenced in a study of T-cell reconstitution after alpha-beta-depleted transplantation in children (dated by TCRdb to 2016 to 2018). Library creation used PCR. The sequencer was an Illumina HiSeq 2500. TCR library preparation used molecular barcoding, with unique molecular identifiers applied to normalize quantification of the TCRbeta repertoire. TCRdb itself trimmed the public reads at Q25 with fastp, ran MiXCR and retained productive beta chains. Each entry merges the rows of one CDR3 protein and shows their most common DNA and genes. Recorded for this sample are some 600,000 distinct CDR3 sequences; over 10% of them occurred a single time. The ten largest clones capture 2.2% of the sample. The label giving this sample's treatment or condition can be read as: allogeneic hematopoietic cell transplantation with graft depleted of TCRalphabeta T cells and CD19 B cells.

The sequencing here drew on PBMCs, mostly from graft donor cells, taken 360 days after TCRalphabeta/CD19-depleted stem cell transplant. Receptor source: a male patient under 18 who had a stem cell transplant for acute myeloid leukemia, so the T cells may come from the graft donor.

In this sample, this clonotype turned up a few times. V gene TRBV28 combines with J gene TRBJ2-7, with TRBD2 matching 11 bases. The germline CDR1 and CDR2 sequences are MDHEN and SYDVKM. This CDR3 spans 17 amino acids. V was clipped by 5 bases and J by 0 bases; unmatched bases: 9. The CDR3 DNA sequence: TGTGCCAGCAGTATACAAAGACTAGCGGGGTCCTCCTACGAGCAGTACTTC. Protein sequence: CASSIQRLAGSSYEQYF.

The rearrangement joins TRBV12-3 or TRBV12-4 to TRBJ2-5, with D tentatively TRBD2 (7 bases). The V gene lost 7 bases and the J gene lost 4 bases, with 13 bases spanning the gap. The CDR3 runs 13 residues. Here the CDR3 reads CASNRGAGETQYF. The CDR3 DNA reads TGTGCCAGCAATCGGGGGGCCGGAGAGACCCAGTACTTC.

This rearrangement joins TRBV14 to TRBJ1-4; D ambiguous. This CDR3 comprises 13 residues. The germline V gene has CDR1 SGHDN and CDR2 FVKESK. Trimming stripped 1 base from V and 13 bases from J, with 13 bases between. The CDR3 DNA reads TGTGCCAGCAGCCAAGTCCAGGTGGGGAGACTGTTTTTT. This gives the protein CASSQVQVGRLFF.

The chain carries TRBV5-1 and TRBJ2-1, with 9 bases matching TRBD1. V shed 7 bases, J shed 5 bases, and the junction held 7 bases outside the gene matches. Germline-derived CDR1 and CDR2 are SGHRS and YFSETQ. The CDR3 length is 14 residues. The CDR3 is CASSGTGLHNEQFF. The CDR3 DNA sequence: TGCGCCAGCTCCGGGACAGGGCTACACAATGAGCAGTTCTTC.

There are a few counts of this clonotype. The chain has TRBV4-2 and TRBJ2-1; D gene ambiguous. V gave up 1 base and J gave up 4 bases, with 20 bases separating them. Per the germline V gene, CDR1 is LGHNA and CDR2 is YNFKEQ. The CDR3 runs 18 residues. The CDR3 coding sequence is TGTGCCAGCAGCCAAGTACTACCACAGCCAGACTTTTACAATGAGCAGTTCTTC. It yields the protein CASSQVLPQPDFYNEQFF.

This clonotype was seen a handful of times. In DNA form, the CDR3 reads TGTGCCAGCAGCAAACCGATGACCGGGACTAAAGAGCCTGAGCAGTTCTTC. Amino acids: CASSKPMTGTKEPEQFF. The chain has TRBV21-1 and TRBJ2-1; the D segment call TRBD2 is taken from the table without a DNA check. TRBV21-1 is assigned pseudogene status. CDR3 size: 17 residues.

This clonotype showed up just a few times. CDR3 loop: CASSYSWVAGVPNEQFF. CDR3 coding DNA: TGTGCCAGCAGTTACTCGTGGGTAGCGGGAGTTCCCAATGAGCAGTTCTTC. This sequence joins TRBV6-5 and TRBJ2-1; 9 bases are shared with TRBD2. The CDR3 runs 17 residues. Germline loops: CDR1 MNHEY, CDR2 SVGAGI. J was trimmed by 6 bases and V by 0 bases; bases with no gene match: 9.

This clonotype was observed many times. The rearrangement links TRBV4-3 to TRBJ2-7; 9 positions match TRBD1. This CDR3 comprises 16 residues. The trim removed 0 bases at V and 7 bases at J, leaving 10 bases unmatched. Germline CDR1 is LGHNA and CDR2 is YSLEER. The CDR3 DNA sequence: TGCGCCAGCAGCCAAGATGACAGGGGGGGCTTACGAGAGCAGTACTTC. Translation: CASSQDDRGGLREQYF.

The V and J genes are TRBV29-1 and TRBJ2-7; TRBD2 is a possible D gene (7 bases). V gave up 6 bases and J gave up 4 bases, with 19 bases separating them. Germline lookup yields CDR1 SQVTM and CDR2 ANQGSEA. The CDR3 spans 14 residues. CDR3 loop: CSVGGLGGGYEQYF. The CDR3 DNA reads TGCAGCGTGGGCGGCTTGGGAGGGGGATACGAGCAGTACTTC.

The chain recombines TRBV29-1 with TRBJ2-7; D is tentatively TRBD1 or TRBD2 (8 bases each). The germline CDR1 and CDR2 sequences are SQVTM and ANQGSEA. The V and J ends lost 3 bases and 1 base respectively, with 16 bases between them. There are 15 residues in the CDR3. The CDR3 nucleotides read TGCAGCGTTGACGCAGGGGGCGGGAGGTCCTACGAGCAGTACTTC. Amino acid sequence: CSVDAGGGRSYEQYF.

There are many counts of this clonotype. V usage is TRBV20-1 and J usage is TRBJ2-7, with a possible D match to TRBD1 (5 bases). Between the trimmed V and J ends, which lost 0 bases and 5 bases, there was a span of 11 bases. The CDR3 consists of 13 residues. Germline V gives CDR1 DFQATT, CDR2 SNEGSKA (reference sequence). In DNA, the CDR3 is TGCAGTGCTAGAGATATGCAGGGCGACGAGCAGTACTTC. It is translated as CSARDMQGDEQYF.

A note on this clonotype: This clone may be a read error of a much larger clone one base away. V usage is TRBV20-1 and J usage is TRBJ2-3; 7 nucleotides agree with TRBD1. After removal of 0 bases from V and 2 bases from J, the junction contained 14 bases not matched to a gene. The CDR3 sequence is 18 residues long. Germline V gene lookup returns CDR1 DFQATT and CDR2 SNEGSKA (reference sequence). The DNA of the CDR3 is TGCAGTGCTAGAGATCTCTTAGGTACCAGGGGGAACACAGATACGCAGTATTTT. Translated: CSARDLLGTRGNTDTQYF.

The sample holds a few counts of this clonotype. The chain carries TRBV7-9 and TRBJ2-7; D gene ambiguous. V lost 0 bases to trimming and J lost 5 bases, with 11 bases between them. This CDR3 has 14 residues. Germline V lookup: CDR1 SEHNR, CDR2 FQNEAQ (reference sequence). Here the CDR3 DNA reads TGTGCCAGCAGCTTAGCACCACCTGTCCACGAGCAGTACTTC. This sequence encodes CASSLAPPVHEQYF.

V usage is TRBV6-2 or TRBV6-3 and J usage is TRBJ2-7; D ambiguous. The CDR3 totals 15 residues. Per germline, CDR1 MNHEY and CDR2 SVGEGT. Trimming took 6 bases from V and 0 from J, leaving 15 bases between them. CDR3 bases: TGTGCCAGCAGACTACTGAACGGATACTCCTACGAGCAGTACTTC. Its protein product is CASRLLNGYSYEQYF.

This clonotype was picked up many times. The CDR3: CASSETMSYEQYF. The DNA of the CDR3 is TGTGCCAGCAGTGAGACAATGTCCTACGAGCAGTACTTC. This chain uses TRBV27 with TRBJ2-7; the D is unclear. The CDR3 extends over 13 amino acids. Germline-derived CDR1 and CDR2 are MNHEY and SMNVEV (reference sequence). V lost 5 bases and J 1 base, leaving 9 bases between the germline ends.